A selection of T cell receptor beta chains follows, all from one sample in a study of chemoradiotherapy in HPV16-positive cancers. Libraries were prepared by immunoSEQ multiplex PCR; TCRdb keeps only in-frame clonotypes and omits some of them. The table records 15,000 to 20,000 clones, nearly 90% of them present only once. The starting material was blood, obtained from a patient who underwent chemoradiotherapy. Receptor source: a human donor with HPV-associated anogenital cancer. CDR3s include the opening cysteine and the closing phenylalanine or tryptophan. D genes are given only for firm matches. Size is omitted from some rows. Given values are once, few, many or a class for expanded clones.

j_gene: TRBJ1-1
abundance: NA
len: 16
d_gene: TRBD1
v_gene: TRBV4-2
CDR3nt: TGTGCCAGCAGCCAAGATTCGGGACAGGGGGATACTGAAGCTTTCTTT
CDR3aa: CASSQDSGQGDTEAFF

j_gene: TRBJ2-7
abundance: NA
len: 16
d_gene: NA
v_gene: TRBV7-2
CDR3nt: TGTGCCAGCAGCTTAGCCCCTCCGGGGCACTCCTACGAGCAGTACTTC
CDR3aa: CASSLAPPGHSYEQYF

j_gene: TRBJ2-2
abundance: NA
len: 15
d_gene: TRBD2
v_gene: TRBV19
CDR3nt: TGTGCCAGTAGTCAAGCGGGGGCGAACACCGGGGAGCTGTTTTTT
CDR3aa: CASSQAGANTGELFF

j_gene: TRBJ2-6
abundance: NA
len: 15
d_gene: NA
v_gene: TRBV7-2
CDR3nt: TGTGCCAGCACCCGGATCAGGGCTGGGGCCAACGTCCTGACTTTC
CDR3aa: CASTRIRAGANVLTF

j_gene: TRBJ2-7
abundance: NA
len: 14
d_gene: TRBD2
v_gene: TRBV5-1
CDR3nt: TGCGCCAGCAGCGAGCGGGAGAGAACGGGCGAGCAGTACTTC
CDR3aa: CASSERERTGEQYF

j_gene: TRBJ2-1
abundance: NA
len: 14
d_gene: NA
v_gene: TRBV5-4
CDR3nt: TGTGCCAGCAGCTTTACGGGGGCCCACAATGAGCAGTTCTTC
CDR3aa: CASSFTGAHNEQFF

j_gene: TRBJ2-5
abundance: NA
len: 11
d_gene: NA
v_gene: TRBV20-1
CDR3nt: TGCAGTGCTGAACGGAGAGAGACCCAGTACTTC
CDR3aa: CSAERRETQYF

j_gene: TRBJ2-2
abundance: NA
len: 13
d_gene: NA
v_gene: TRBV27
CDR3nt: TGTGCCAGCAGTTTTATGGGCACCGGGGAGCTGTTTTTT
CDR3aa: CASSFMGTGELFF

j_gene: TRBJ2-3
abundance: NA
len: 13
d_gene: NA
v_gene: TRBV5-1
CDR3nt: TGCGCCAGCAGCTTGGATGGGTCAGATACGCAGTATTTT
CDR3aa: CASSLDGSDTQYF

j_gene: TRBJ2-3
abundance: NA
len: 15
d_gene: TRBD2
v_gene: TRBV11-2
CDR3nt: TGTGCCAGCAGCTTAGTCCCGGGACTAGCGGGGCCGCAGTATTTT
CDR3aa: CASSLVPGLAGPQYF

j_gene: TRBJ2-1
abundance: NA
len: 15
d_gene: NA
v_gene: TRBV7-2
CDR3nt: TGTGCCAGCAGCTTAGGGTCCAGCTCCTACAATGAGCAGTTCTTC
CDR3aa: CASSLGSSSYNEQFF

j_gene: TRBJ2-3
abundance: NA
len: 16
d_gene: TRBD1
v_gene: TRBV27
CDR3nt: TGTGCCAGCAGTTTATCACAGGGGCACCGCGGGTATACGCAGTATTTT
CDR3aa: CASSLSQGHRGYTQYF

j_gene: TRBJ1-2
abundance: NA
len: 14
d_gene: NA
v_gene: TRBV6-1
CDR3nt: TGTGCCAGCAGGAGGGAGGCAGCTAACTATGGCTACACCTTC
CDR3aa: CASRREAANYGYTF

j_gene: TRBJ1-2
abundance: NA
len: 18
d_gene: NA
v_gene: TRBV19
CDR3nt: TGTGCCAGTAGTATAGATCTTCTATCCGGGGGGCGTGGATATGGCTACACCTTC
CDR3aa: CASSIDLLSGGRGYGYTF

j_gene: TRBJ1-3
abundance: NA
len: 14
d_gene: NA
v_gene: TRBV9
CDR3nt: TGTGCCAGCAGCGTAGACAGCTCTGGAAACACCATATATTTT
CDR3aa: CASSVDSSGNTIYF

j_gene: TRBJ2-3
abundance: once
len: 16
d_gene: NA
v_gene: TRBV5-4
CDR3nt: TGTGCCAGCAGCCCCCAGCAAATCATTAGCACAGATACGCAGTATTTT
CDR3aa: CASSPQQIISTDTQYF

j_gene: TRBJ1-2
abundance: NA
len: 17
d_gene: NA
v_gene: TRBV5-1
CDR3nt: TGCGCCAGCAGCTTGAAACCCTTTTCAGGGGAAAACTATGGCTACACCTTC
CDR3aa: CASSLKPFSGENYGYTF

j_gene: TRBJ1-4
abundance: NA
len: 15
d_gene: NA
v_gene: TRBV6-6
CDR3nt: TGTGCCAGCAGCCGAACCGGGGGAACTAATGAAAAACTGTTTTTT
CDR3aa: CASSRTGGTNEKLFF

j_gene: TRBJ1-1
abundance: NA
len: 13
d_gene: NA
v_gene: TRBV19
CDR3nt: TGTGCCAGTGCTTTGGGGGGGAACACTGAAGCTTTCTTT
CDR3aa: CASALGGNTEAFF

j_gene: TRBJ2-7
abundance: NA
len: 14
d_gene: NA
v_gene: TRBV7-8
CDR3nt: TGTGCCAGCAGCTCCCGAGACGACGCTGGGGAGCAGTACTTC
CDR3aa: CASSSRDDAGEQYF

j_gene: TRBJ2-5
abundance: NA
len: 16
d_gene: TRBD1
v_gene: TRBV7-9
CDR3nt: TGTGCCAGCAGCTGGGGGGACAGGCTGTACCAAGAGACCCAGTACTTC
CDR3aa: CASSWGDRLYQETQYF

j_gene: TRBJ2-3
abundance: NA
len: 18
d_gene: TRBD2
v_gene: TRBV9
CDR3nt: TGTGCCAGCAGCGTAGGTTTCGGGACTAGCGTAGGCACAGATACGCAGTATTTT
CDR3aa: CASSVGFGTSVGTDTQYF

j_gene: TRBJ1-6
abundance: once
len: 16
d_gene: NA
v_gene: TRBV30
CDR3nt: TGTGCCTGGAGAAGGGCAGATTATTCCTATAATTCACCCCTCCACTTT
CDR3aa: CAWRRADYSYNSPLHF

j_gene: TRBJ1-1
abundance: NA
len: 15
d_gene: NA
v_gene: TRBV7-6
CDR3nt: TGTGCCAGCAGCCCATCACAAGGGCAGAACACTGAAGCTTTCTTT
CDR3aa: CASSPSQGQNTEAFF

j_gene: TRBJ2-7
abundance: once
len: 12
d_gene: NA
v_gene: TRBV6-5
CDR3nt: TGTGCCAGCAGTAAGTCTAGCTCCGAGCAGTACTTC
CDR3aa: CASSKSSSEQYF

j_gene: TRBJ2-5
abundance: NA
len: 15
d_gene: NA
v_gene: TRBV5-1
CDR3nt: TGCGCCAGCAGCTTAGGGGGGGAGACACAAGAGACCCAGTACTTC
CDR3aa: CASSLGGETQETQYF

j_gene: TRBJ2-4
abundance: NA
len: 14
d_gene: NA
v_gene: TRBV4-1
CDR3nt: TGCGCCAGCAGCCAACTCGCCGGCAAAAACATTCAGTACTTC
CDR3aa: CASSQLAGKNIQYF

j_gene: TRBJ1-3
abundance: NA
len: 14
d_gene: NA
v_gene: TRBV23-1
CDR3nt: TGCGCCAGCAGAGATTCGGGTTACGGAAACACCATATATTTT
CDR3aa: CASRDSGYGNTIYF

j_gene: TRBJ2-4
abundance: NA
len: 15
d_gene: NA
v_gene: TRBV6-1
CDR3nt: TGTGCCAGCAGTGAAATGACTGAAGCCAAAAACATTCAGTACTTC
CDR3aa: CASSEMTEAKNIQYF

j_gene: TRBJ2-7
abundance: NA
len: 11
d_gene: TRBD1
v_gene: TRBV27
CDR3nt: TGTGCCAGCGGATGGGACAGGGAGCAGTACTTC
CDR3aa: CASGWDREQYF

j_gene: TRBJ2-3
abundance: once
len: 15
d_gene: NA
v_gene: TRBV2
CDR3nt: TGTGCCAGCAGTGTGGGGCTAGCTAGCCCAGATACGCAGTATTTT
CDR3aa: CASSVGLASPDTQYF

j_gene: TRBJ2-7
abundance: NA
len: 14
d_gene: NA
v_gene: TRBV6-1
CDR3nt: TGTGCCAGCAGTCCCCTTTTTAGCTCCTACGAGCAGTACTTC
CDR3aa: CASSPLFSSYEQYF

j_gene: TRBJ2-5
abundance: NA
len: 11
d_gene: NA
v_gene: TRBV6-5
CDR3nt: TGTGCCAGCGAGTACCAAGAGACCCAGTACTTC
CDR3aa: CASEYQETQYF

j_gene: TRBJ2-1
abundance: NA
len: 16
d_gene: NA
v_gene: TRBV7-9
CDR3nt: TGTGCCAGCAGCTTAGCGAGTCAGGGGGGGTACAATGAGCAGTTCTTC
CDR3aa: CASSLASQGGYNEQFF

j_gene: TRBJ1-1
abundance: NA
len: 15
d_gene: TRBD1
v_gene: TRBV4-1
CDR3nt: TGCGCCAGCAGCCAAGATGACAGGGTTTTGACTGAAGCTTTCTTT
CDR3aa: CASSQDDRVLTEAFF

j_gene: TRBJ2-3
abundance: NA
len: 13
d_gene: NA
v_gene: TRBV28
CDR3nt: TGTGCCAGCCAGGGACGGCCCGCAGATACGCAGTATTTT
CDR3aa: CASQGRPADTQYF

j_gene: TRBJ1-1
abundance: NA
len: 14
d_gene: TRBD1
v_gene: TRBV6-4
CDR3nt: TGTGCCAGCAGTGAACAGGGGGAAGGAACTGAAGCTTTCTTT
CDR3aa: CASSEQGEGTEAFF

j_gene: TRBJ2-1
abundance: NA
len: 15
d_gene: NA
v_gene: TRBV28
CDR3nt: TGTGCCAGCAGTCCACTAGAGGCACAGGGCAATGAGCAGTTCTTC
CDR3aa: CASSPLEAQGNEQFF

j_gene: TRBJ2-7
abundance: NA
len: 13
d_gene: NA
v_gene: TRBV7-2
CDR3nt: TGTGCCAGCAGCTTTGGGGCGCCCTACGAGCAGTACTTC
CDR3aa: CASSFGAPYEQYF

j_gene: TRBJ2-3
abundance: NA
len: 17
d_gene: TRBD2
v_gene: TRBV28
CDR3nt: TGTGCCAGCAGTTTATTTGCGGGAGTGGTTAGCACAGATACGCAGTATTTT
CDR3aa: CASSLFAGVVSTDTQYF

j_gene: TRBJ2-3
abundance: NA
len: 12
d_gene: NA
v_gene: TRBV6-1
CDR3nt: TGTGCCAGCAGTGAGGGCACAGATACGCAGTATTTT
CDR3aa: CASSEGTDTQYF

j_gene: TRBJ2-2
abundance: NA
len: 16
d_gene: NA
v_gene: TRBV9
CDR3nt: TGTGCCAGCAGCGTAGAGGCGGGATTGAACACCGGGGAGCTGTTTTTT
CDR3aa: CASSVEAGLNTGELFF

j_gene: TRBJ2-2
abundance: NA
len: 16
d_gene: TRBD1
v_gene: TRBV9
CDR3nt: TGTGCCAGCAGCGCCCGACAGGGCCACCCCACCGGGGAGCTGTTTTTT
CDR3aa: CASSARQGHPTGELFF

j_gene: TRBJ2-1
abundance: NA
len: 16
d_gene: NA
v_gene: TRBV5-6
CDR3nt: TGTGCCAGCAGCTTGGAAAGGGGGGGAGACTACAATGAGCAGTTCTTC
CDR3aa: CASSLERGGDYNEQFF